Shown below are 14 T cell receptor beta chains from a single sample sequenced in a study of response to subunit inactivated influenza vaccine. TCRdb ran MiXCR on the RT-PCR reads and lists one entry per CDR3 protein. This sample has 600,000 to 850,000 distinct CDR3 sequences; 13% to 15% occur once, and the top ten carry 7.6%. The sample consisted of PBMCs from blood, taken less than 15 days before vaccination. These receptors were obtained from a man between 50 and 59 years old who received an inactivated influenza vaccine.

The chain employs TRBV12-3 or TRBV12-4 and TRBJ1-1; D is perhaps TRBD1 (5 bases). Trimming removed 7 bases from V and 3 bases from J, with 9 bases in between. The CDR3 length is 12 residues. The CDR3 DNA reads TGTGCCAGCAACCCAGGGTACACTGAAGCTTTCTTT. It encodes CASNPGYTEAFF.

CDR3 DNA sequence: TGCGCCAGCAGCCAAGACGCTCCGGGACAGGGTTATGGCTACACCTTC. Encoded protein: CASSQDAPGQGYGYTF. This chain uses TRBV4-1 with TRBJ1-2; 9 nucleotides align to TRBD1. This CDR3 region has 16 residues. V was clipped by 0 bases and J by 5 bases; unmatched bases: 7. Germline CDR1 and CDR2: MGHRA and YSYEKL.

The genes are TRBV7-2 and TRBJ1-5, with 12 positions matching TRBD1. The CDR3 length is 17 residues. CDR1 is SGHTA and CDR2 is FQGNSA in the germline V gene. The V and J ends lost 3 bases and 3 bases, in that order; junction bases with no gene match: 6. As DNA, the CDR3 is TGTGCCAGCAGCTTGACCGGGACAGGGGGCTTCAATCAGCCCCAGCATTTT. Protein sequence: CASSLTGTGGFNQPQHF.

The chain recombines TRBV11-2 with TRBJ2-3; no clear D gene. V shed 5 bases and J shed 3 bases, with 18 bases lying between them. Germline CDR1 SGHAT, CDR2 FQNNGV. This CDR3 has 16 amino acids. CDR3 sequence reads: CASSTQPLGQTDTQYF. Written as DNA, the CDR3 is TGTGCCAGCAGCACCCAACCCCTAGGCCAAACAGATACGCAGTATTTT.

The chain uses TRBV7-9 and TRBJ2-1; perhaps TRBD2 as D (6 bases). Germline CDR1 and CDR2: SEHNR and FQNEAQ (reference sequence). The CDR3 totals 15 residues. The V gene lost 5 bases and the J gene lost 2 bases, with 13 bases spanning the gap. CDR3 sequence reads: CASSAGRFTYNEQFF. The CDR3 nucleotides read TGTGCCAGCAGCGCGGGACGGTTCACCTACAATGAGCAGTTCTTC.

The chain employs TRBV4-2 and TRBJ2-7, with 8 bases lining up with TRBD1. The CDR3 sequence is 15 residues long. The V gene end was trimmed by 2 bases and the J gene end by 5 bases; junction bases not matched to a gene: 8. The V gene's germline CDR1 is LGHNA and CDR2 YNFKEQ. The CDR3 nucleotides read TGTGCCAGCAGCCAAACAGGGGGAGAAAAGGACGAGCAGTACTTC. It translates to CASSQTGGEKDEQYF.

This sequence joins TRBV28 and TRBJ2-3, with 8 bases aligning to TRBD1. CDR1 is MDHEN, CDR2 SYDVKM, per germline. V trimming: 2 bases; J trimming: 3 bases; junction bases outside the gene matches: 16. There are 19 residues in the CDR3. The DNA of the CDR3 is TGTGCCAGCAGTTTACACCTACAGGGGGAAGTGCCCCCGACAGATACGCAGTATTTT. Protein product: CASSLHLQGEVPPTDTQYF.

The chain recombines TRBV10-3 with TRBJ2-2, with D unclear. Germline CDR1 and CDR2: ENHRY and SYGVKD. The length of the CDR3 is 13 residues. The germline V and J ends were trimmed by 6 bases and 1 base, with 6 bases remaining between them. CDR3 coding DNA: TGTGCCATCAGGGCAATGAACACCGGGGAGCTGTTTTTT. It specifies CAIRAMNTGELFF.

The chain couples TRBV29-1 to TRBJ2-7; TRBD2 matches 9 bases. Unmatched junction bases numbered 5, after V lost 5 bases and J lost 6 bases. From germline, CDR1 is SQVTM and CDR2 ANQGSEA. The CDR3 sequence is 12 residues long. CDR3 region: CSVIAGVGEQYF. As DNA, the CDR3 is TGCAGCGTTATAGCGGGAGTCGGCGAGCAGTACTTC.

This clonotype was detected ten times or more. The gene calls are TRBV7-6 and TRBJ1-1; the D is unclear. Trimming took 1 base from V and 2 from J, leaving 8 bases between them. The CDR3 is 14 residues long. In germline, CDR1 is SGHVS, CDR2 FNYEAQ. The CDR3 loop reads CASSLVSENTEAFF. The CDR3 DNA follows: TGTGCCAGCAGCTTAGTATCCGAAAACACTGAAGCTTTCTTT.

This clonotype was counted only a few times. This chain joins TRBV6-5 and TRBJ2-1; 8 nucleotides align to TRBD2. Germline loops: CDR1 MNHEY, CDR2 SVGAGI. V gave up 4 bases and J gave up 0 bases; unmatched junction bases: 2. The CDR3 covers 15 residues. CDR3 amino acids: CASSFSGTSYNEQFF. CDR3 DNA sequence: TGTGCCAGCAGTTTTAGCGGGACCTCCTACAATGAGCAGTTCTTC.

CDR3 sequence reads: CSARPQGTGELFF. CDR3 nucleotides: TGCAGTGCTAGACCGCAGGGGACCGGGGAGCTGTTTTTT. The V call is TRBV20-1, the J call TRBJ2-2, with a weak D call TRBD1 (6 bases). Trimming stripped 2 bases from V and 5 bases from J, with 9 bases between. CDR1 is DFQATT, CDR2 SNEGSKA, per germline (reference sequence). The CDR3 is 13 residues long.

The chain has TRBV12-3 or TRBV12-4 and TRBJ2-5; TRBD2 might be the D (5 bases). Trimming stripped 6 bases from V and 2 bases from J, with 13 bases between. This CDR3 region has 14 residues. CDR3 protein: CASSPERYQETQYF. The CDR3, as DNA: TGTGCCAGCAGCCCGGAGCGGTATCAAGAGACCCAGTACTTC.

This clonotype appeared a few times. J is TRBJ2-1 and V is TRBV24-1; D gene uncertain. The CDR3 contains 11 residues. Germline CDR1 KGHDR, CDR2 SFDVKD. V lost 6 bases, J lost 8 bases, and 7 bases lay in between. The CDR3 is CATSRVHEQFF. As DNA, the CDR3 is TGTGCCACCAGTCGGGTCCATGAGCAGTTCTTC.